The entry below gives a single TCR beta chain sequence along with its context. Its antigen is not identified. Germline values: CDR1 SQVTM, CDR2 ANQGSEA. With V trimmed by 8 bases and J by 11 bases, 11 bases remained unmatched. This CDR3 comprises 12 residues. Expansion of antigen-specific CD4+ T cells with viral peptide pools was carried out by the ViraFEST assay before sequencing. Upon completion of more than 9 days in culture, CD4+ T cells were isolated. Their SARS-CoV-2 infection, verified by PCR, occurred between March and December 2020. Repertoires were generated with immunoSEQ multiplex PCR, while TCRdb's copy carries only in-frame clones and drops some. The data hold approximately 26,000 clones, with about three quarters observed a single time. These data belong to a study of vaccination effects on CD4 cells after COVID-19. Findings of the study overall: Clones from infection and from vaccination both contracted markedly late after vaccination.

The input for sequencing was CD4+ T cells from PBMCs cultured with SARS-CoV-2 spike peptides, taken before COVID-19 vaccination. This TCR came from a human donor who had a prior SARS-CoV-2 infection. V usage is TRBV29-1 and J usage is TRBJ1-1; TRBD1 aligns across 10 bases. CDR3 DNA: TGCAGCCCGATAGGACAGGGGGGAATGGCTTTCTTT. Translation gives CSPIGQGGMAFF.